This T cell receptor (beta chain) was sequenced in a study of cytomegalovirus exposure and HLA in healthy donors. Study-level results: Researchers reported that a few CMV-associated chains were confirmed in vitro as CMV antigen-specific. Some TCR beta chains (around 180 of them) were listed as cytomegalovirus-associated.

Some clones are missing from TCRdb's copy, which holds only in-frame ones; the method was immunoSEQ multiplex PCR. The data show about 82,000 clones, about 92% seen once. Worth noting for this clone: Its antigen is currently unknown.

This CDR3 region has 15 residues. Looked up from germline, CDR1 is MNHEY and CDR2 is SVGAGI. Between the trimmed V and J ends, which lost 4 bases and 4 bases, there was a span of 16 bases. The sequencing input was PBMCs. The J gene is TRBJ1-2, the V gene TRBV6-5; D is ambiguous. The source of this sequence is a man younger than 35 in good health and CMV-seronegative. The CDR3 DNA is TGTGCCAGCAGTTCCCTAGGCGCGGGCGCCTATGGCTACACCTTC. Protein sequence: CASSSLGAGAYGYTF.